This TCR beta chain is from a study of cytomegalovirus exposure and HLA in healthy donors. Study results and caveats: Most TCR sequences were seen very rarely across donors, but some public TCRs occurred in many. The study designated some 180 TCR beta chains cytomegalovirus-associated.

Donors were drawn from the roughly 130-subject validation cohort, separate from the 666-subject first cohort. As concerns this clone: Antigen: not known.

Some clones are missing from TCRdb's copy, which holds only in-frame ones; the method was immunoSEQ multiplex PCR. The data contain around 120,000 clones, approximately 90% of them seen just once; the ten biggest clones take up under 2%. Trimming took 2 bases from V and 6 from J, leaving 14 bases between them. This CDR3 is built from 14 residues. The germline V gene encodes CDR1 MNHNS and CDR2 SASEGT. The sequence derives from a woman aged 18-29 years in good health and CMV-seronegative. The genes are TRBV6-1 and TRBJ2-7, with TRBD2 as a possible D gene (6 bases). What was sequenced was PBMCs. The CDR3 DNA reads as TGTGCCAGCAGTGAAAGCAGACGGAGGGTCGAGCAGTACTTC. Protein: CASSESRRRVEQYF.